A few counts support the clone carrying this T cell receptor (beta chain). Antigen specificity is unknown. The sample originates from a study of T cells after yellow fever vaccination. Across the whole study: The fractions with low cell numbers were processed using SMART-Seq v4 Ultra Low Input.

Deletions cut 7 bases from V and 7 bases from J, with 14 bases between. The germline gives CDR1 SQVTM, CDR2 ANQGSEA. This CDR3 is built from 13 residues. Findings and limits, study-wide: High-abundance clonotypes from the bulk population could contaminate FACS-sorted repertoires. Only a minor proportion of clonotypes was detected across both CD4 and CD8 compartments.

It was through 5'RACE template switching that TCR cDNA was made, with a universal primer site and UMIs added. TCRdb itself ran the 5' RACE reads through MiXCR, one entry per CDR3 protein. The sample has about 210,000 distinct CDR3 sequences, under 3.5% seen once. The chain carries TRBV29-1 and TRBJ1-6; TRBD1 might be the D (5 bases). This sequence was found in a man in his late teens or twenties who received the YFV17D yellow fever vaccine. This specimen consisted of CD4+ T cells sorted from PBMCs, obtained 10 days after the yellow fever booster vaccination. The CDR3 loop reads CSAAAGLNSPLHF. CDR3 nucleotides: TGCAGCGCGGCGGCAGGGTTAAATTCACCCCTCCACTTT.